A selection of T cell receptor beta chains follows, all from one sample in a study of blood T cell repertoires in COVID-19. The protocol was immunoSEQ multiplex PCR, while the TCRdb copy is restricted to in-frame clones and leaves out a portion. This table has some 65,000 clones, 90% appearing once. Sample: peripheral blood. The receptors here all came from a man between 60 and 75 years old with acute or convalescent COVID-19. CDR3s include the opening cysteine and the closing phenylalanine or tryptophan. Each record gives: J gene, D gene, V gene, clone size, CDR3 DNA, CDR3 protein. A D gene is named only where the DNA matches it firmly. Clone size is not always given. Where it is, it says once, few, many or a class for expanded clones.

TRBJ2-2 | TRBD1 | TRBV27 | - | TGTGCCAGCAGCCCAGACAGGGGTGGCACCGGGGAGCTGTTTTTT | CASSPDRGGTGELFF
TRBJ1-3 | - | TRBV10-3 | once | TGTGCCATCAGCGAGTCACTCTCTGGAAACACCATATATTTT | CAISESLSGNTIYF
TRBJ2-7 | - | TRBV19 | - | TGTGCCAGTAGTAAGGCCTCTCCCCCGGGCGAGCAGTACTTC | CASSKASPPGEQYF
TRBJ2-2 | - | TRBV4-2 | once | TGTGCCAGCAGCCCTCCAGGGATCAACACCGGGGAGCTGTTTTTT | CASSPPGINTGELFF
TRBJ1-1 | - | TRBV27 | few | TGTGCCAGCGGACTGGTGGGAAGAGAGACTGAAGCTTTCTTT | CASGLVGRETEAFF
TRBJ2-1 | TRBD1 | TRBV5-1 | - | TGCGCCAGCAGCCCCGGGACAGGGAGGAATGAGCAGTTCTTC | CASSPGTGRNEQFF
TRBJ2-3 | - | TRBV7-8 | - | TGTGCCAGCAGCTCCCGACAGGGACTTACGCAGTATTTT | CASSSRQGLTQYF
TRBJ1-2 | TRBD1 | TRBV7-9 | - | TGTGCCAGCAGCTTTAGTGGACAGGGAACGGATGGCTACACCTTC | CASSFSGQGTDGYTF
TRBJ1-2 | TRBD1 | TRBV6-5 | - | TGTGCCAGCAGTTACGCACGTACAGGGGGCTATGGCTACACCTTC | CASSYARTGGYGYTF
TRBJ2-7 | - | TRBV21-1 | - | TGTGCCAGCAGCAAAGCGCTAGGTAAGGGGACAGTTTCCTACGAGCAGTACTTC | CASSKALGKGTVSYEQYF
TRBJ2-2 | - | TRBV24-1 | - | TGTGCCACCAGTACAGGCCTACGGCCCACCGGGGAGCTGTTTTTT | CATSTGLRPTGELFF
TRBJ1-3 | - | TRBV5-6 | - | TGTGCCAGCAGCTTGGTTTTAGGGGGGGCTGGAAACACCATATATTTT | CASSLVLGGAGNTIYF
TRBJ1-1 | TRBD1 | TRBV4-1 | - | TGCGCCAGCAGCCTCCGGACAGGGTTCGACACTGAAGCTTTCTTT | CASSLRTGFDTEAFF
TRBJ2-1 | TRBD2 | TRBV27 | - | TGTGCCAGCAGTCCGACTAGCGGGGGGGTTGAGCAGTTCTTC | CASSPTSGGVEQFF
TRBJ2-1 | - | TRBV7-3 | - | TGTGCCAGCAGCTTAAGCGGGGGCCCCTTGTATGAGCAGTTCTTC | CASSLSGGPLYEQFF
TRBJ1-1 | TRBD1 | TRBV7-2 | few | TGTGCCAGCAGCTTACAGGGGGCCTCTGAAGCTTTCTTT | CASSLQGASEAFF
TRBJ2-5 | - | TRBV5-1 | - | TGCGCCAGCAGCTTGGTCCAGGAAGAGACCCAGTACTTC | CASSLVQEETQYF
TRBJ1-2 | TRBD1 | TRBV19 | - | TGTGCCAGTAAATTTTTAGGACAGGGCGAAGCAACCTTC | CASKFLGQGEATF
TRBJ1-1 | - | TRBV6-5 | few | TGTGCCAGCATCCCGGAGCGGCTGAACACTGAAGCTTTCTTT | CASIPERLNTEAFF
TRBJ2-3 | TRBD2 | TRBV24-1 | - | TGTGCCACCAGTGATTTGAGGCGGGGGAGCACAGATACGCAGTATTTT | CATSDLRRGSTDTQYF
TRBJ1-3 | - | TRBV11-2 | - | TGTGCCAGCAGCTTAGCCGCAGGGCTCTCTGGAAACACCATATATTTT | CASSLAAGLSGNTIYF
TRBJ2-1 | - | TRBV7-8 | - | TGTGCCAGCAGCCGTAAGACGGGGGTCTTCAATGAGCAGTTCTTC | CASSRKTGVFNEQFF
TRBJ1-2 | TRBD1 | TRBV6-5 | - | TGTGCCAGCCGAAAACAGGGGTTCGAAGTTTATGGCTACACCTTC | CASRKQGFEVYGYTF
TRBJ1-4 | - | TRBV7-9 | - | TGTGCCAGCAGCCCCAAAGGACGGGGTGAAAAACTGTTTTTT | CASSPKGRGEKLFF
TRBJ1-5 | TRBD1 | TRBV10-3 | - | TGTGCCATCACCGAAGGACAGGGGGATCAGCCCCAGCATTTT | CAITEGQGDQPQHF
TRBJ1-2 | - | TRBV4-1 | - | TGCGCCAGCAGCCAAGAGTGGCAGGTGCACTATGGCTACACCTTC | CASSQEWQVHYGYTF
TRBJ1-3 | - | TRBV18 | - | TGTGCCAGCTCACCATGGATCACAGGGTATCAGGAGAGGGGCTCTGGAAACACCATATATTTT | CASSPWITGYQERGSGNTIYF
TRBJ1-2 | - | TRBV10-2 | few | TGCGCCAGCAGTGAACCCAGGGCTGGCTACACCTTC | CASSEPRAGYTF
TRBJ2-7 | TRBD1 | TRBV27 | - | TGTGCCAGCAGGGCGGGACAGGTATTCTACGAGCAGTACTTC | CASRAGQVFYEQYF
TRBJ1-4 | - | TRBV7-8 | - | TGTGCCAGCAGCTTTGGGGGGGCCGCTGCGGGTAATGAAAAACTGTTTTTT | CASSFGGAAAGNEKLFF
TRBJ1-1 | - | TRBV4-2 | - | TGTGCCAGCAGCCAACCGCCGACAGGAAGGAGCGCTGAAGCTTTCTTT | CASSQPPTGRSAEAFF
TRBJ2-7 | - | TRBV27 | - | TGTGCCAGCAGTTTAGGGGGGTTCGACGAGCAGTACTTC | CASSLGGFDEQYF
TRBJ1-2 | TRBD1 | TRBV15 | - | TGTGCCACCAGCAGAGCTGGGACAGGGTCACTAGGCTATGGCTACACCTTC | CATSRAGTGSLGYGYTF
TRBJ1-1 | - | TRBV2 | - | TGTGCCAGCAGCGCCGACAGGAACACTGAAGCTTTCTTT | CASSADRNTEAFF
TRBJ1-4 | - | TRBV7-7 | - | TGTGCTAGCAGCCATTCCGCGGGTAAAAAACTGTTTTTT | CASSHSAGKKLFF
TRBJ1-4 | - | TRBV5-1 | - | TGCGCCAGCAGCTTACGGGGGACGAGGGCTAATGAAAAACTGTTTTTT | CASSLRGTRANEKLFF
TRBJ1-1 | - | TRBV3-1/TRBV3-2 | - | TGTGCCAGCAGCCAAGTGGGGGGGGCGCACACTGAAGCTTTCTTT | CASSQVGGAHTEAFF
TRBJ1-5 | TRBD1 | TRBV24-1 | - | TGTGCCACCAGTGAAGGGACAGGGGGCAGTCAGCCCCAGCATTTT | CATSEGTGGSQPQHF
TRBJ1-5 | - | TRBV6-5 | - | TGTGCCACCGCAGGGGAGGGCAGCAATCAGCCCCAGCATTTT | CATAGEGSNQPQHF
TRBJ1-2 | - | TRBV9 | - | TGTGCCAGCAGCCGACAGGACTTCTACACCTTC | CASSRQDFYTF
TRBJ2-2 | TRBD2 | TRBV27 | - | TGTGCCAGCAGTCACCAAGCGGGGGTGAACACCGGGGAGCTGTTTTTT | CASSHQAGVNTGELFF
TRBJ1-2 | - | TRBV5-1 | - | TGCGCCAGCAGCTTGGAGGTCGGAGGGTACGGGAGCTACACCTTC | CASSLEVGGYGSYTF
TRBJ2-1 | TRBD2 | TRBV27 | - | TGTGCCAGCAGTTTAGGAGCGGGGGGAACCTACAATGAGCAGTTCTTC | CASSLGAGGTYNEQFF
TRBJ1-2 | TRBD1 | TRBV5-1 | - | TGCGCCAGCAGCTTGGAGGGGGCGCCGGGCTACACCTTC | CASSLEGAPGYTF
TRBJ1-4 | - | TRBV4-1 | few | TGCGCCAGCAGCCAAGGGGCATGGGAAAAACTGTTTTTT | CASSQGAWEKLFF
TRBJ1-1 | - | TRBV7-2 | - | TGTGCCAGCAGCGTCAGAGGCAGCCTGATTCAGAACACTGAAGCTTTCTTT | CASSVRGSLIQNTEAFF
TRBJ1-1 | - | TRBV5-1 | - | TGCGCCAGCAGCTTGTCCCGAGGGAACACTGAAGCTTTCTTT | CASSLSRGNTEAFF
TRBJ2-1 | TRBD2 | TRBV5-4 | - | TGTGCCAGCAGCTTTAGGAGACTAGCGGGGGCGAATGAGCAGTTCTTC | CASSFRRLAGANEQFF
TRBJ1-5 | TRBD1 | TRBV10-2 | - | TGCGCCAGCAGGACAGGGTCTCAGCCCCAGCATTTT | CASRTGSQPQHF
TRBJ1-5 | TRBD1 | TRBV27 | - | TGTGCCAGCAGCCGAACAGGGGTCAATCAGCCCCAGCATTTT | CASSRTGVNQPQHF